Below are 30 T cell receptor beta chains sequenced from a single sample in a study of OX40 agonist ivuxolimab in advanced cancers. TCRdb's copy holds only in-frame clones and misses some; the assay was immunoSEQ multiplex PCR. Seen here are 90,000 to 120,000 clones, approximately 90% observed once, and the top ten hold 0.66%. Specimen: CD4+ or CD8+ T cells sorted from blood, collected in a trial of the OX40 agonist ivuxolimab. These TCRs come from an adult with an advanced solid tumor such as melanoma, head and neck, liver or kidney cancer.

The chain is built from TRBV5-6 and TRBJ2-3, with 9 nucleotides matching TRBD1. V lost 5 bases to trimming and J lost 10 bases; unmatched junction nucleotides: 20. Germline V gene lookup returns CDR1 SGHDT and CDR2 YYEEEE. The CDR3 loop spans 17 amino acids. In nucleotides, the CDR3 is TGTGCCAGCAGTTCCCGAACCGGGACAGGGCCCATTAGGTCGCAGTATTTT. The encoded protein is CASSSRTGTGPIRSQYF.

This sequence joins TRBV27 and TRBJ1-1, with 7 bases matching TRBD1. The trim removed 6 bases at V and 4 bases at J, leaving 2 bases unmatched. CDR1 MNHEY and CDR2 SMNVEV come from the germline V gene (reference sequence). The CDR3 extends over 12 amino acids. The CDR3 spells CASSHRGTEAFF. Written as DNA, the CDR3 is TGTGCCAGCAGCCACAGGGGCACTGAAGCTTTCTTT.

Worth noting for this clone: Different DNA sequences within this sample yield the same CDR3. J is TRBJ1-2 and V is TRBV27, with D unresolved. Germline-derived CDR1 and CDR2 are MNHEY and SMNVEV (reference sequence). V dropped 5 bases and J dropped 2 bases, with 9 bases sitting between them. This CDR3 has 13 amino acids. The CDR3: CASSPDGNYGYTF. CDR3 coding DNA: TGTGCCAGCAGTCCGGACGGAAACTATGGCTACACCTTC.

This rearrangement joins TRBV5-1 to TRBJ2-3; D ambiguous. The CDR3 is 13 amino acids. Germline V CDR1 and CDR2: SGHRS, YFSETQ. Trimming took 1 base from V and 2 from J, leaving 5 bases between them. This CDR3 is CASSLIPTDTQYF. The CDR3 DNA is TGCGCCAGCAGCTTGATACCCACAGATACGCAGTATTTT.

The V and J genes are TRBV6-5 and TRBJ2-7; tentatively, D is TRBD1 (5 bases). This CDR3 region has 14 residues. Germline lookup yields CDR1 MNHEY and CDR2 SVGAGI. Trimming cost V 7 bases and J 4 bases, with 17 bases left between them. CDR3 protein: CASTDSPPPYEQYF. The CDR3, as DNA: TGTGCCAGCACAGACAGTCCTCCACCATACGAGCAGTACTTC.

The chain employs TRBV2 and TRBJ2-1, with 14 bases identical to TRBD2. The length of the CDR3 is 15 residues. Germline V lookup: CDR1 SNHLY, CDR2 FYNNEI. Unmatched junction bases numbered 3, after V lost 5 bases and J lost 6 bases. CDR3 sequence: CASSSTSGGANEQFF. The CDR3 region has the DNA TGTGCCAGCAGTTCGACTAGCGGGGGGGCCAATGAGCAGTTCTTC.

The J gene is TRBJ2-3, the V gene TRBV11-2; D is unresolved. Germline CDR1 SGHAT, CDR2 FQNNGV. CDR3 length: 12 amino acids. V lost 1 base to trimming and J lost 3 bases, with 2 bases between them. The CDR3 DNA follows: TGTGCCAGCAGCTTAGGGACAGATACGCAGTATTTT. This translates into CASSLGTDTQYF.

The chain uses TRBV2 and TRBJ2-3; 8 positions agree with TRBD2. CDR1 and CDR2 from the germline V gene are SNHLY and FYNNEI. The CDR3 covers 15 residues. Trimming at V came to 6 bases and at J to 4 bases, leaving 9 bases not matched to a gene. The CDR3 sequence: CASSGSGGAADTQYF. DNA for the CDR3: TGTGCCAGCAGCGGGAGCGGGGGTGCCGCAGATACGCAGTATTTT.

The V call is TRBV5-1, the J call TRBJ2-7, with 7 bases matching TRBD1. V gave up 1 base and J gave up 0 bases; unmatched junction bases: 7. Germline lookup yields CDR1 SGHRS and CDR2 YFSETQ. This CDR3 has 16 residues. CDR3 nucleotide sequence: TGCGCCAGCAGCTTGAGTACCGGGACAGCCTCCTACGAGCAGTACTTC. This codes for CASSLSTGTASYEQYF.

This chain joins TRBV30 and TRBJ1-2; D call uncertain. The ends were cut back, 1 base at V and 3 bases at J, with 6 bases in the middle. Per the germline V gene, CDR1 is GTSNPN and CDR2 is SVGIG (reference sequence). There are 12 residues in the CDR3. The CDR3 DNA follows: TGTGCCTGGAGTGGATTCGACTATGGCTACACCTTC. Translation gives CAWSGFDYGYTF.

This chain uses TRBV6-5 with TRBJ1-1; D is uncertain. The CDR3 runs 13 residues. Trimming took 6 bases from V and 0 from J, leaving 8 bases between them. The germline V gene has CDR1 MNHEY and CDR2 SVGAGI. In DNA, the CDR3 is TGTGCCAGCAGGGAAACCATGAACACTGAAGCTTTCTTT. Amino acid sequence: CASRETMNTEAFF.

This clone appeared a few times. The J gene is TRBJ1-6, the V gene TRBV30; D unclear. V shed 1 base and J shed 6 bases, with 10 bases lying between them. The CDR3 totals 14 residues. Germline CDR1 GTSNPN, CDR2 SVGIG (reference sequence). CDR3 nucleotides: TGTGCCTGGAGTGCACTTCTGACTAATTCACCCCTCCACTTT. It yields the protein CAWSALLTNSPLHF.

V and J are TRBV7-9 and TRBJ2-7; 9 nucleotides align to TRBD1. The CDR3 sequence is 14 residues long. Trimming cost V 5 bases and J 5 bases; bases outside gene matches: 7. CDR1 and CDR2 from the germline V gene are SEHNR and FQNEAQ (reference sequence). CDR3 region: CASSSRDRADEQYF. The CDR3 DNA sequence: TGTGCCAGCAGCAGCCGGGACAGGGCTGACGAGCAGTACTTC.

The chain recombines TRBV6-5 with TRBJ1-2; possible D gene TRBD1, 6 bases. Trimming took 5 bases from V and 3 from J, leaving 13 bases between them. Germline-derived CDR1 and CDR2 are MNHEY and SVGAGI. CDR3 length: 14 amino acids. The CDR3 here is CASSTNREHYGYTF. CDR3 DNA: TGTGCCAGCAGTACCAACAGGGAGCACTATGGCTACACCTTC.

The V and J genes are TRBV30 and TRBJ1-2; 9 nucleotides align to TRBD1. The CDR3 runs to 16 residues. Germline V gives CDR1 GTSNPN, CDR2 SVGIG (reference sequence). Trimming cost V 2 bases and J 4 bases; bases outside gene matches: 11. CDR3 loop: CAWSLYTGGAGYGYTF. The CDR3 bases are TGTGCCTGGAGTCTATACACAGGGGGCGCAGGCTATGGCTACACCTTC.

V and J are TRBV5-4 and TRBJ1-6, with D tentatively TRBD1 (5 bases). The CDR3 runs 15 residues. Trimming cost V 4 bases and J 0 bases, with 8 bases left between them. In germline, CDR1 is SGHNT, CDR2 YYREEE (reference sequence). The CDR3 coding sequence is TGTGCCAGCAGCCACGACAGCTCCTATAATTCACCCCTCCACTTT. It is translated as CASSHDSSYNSPLHF.

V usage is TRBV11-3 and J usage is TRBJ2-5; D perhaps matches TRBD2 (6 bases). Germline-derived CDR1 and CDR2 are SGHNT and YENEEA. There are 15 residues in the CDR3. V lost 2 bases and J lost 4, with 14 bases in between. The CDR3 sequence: CASSLKLARGETQYF. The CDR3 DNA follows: TGTGCCAGCAGCTTAAAACTAGCTCGGGGAGAGACCCAGTACTTC. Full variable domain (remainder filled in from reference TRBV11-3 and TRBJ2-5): EAGVVQSPRYKIIEKKQPVAFWCNPISGHNTLYWYLQNLGQGPELLIRYENEEAVDDSQLPKDRFSAERLKGVDSTLKIQPAELGDSAVYLCASSLKLARGETQYFGPGTRLLVL.

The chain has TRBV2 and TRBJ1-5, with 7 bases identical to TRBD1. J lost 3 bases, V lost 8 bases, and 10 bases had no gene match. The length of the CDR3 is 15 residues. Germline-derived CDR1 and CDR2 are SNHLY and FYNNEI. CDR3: CASLPAGGHNQPQHF. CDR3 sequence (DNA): TGTGCCAGCCTACCGGCAGGGGGTCACAATCAGCCCCAGCATTTT.

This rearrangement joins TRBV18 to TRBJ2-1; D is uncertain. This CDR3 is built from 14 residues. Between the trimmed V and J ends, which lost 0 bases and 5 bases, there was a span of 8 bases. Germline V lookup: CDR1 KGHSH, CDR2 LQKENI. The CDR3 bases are TGTGCCAGCTCACCACCGAACGGCCACAATGAGCAGTTCTTC. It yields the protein CASSPPNGHNEQFF.

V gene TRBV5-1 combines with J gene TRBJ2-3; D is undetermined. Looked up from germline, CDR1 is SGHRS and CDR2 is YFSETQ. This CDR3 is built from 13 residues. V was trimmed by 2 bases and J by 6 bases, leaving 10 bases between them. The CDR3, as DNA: TGCGCCAGCAGCTTCAACGGAGATGATACGCAGTATTTT. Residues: CASSFNGDDTQYF.

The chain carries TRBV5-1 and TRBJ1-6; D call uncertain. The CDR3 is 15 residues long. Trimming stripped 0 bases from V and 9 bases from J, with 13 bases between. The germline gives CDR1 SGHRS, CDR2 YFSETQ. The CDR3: CASSLEAAGGSPLHF. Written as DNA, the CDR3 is TGCGCCAGCAGCTTGGAGGCAGCGGGAGGTTCACCCCTCCACTTT.

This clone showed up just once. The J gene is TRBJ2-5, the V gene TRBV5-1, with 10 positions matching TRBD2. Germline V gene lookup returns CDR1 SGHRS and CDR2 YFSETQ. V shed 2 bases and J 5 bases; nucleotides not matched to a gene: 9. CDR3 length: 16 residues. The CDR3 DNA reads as TGCGCCAGCAGCTTAAGTGAACTAGCGGGGTCGGAGACCCAGTACTTC. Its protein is CASSLSELAGSETQYF.

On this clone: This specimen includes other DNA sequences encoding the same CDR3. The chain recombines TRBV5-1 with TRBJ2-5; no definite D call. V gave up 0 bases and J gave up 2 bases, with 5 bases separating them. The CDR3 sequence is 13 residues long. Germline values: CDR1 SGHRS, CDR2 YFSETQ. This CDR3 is CASSLGSQETQYF. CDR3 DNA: TGCGCCAGCAGCTTGGGGAGTCAAGAGACCCAGTACTTC.

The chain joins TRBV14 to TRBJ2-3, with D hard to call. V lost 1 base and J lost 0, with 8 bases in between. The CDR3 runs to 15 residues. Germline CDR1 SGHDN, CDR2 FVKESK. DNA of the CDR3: TGTGCCAGCAGCCAAGGTCGGCCGAGCACAGATACGCAGTATTTT. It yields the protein CASSQGRPSTDTQYF.

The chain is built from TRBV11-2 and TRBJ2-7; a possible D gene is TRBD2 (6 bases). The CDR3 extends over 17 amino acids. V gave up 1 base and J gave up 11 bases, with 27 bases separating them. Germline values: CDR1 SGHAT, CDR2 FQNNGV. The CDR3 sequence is CASSLAARRTEGRYEYF. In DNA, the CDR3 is TGTGCCAGCAGCTTAGCAGCTAGGAGGACTGAGGGGAGGTACGAGTACTTC.

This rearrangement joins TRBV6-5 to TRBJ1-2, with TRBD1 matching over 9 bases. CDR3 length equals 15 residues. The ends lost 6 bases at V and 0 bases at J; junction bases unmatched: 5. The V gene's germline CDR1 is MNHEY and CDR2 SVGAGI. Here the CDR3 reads CASSWGTGSNYGYTF. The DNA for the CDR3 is TGTGCCAGCAGCTGGGGGACAGGGTCTAACTATGGCTACACCTTC.

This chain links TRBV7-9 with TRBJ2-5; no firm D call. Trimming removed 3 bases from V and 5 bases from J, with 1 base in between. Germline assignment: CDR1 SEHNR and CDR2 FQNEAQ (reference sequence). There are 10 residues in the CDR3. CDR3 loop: CASSFETQYF. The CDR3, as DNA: TGTGCCAGCAGCTTCGAGACCCAGTACTTC.

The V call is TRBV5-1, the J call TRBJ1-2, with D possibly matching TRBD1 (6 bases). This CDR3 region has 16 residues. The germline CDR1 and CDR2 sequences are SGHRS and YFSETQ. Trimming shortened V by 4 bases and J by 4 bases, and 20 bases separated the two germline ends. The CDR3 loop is CASSLYYREGTYGYTF. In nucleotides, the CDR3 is TGCGCCAGCAGCCTCTACTACAGGGAGGGAACCTATGGCTACACCTTC.

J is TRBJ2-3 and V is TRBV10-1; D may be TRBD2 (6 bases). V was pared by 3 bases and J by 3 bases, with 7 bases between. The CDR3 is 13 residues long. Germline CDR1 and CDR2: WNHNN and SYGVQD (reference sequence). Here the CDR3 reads CASSDRGTDTQYF. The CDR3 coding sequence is TGCGCCAGCAGTGATCGGGGGACAGATACGCAGTATTTT.

CDR3 sequence reads: CAISAGLAYEQYF. In nucleotides, the CDR3 is TGTGCCATCAGCGCGGGACTAGCATACGAGCAGTACTTC. The rearrangement uses TRBV10-3 and TRBJ2-7; 9 bases line up with TRBD2. This CDR3 has 13 amino acids. Germline CDR1 and CDR2: ENHRY and SYGVKD. Trimming took 6 bases from V and 4 from J; bases not matched to a gene: 4.